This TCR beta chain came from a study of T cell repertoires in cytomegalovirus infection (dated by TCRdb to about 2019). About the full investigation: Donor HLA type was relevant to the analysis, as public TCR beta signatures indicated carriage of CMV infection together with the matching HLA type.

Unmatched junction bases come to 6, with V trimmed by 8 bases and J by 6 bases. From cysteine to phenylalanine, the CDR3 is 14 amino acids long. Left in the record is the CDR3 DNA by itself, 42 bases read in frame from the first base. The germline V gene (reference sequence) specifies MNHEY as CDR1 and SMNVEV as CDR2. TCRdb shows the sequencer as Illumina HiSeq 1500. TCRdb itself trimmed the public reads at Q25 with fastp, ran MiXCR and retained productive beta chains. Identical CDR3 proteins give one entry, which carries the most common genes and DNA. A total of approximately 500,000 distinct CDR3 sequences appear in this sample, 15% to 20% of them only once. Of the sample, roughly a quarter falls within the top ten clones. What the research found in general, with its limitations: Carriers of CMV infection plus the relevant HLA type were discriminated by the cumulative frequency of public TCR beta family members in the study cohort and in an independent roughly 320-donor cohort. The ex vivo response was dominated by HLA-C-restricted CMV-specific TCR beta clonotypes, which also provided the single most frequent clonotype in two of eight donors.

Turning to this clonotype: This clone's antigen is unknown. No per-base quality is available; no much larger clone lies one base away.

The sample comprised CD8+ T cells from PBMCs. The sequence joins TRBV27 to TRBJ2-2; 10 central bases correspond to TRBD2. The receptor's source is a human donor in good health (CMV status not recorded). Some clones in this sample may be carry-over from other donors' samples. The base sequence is TGTGCCAGCTCCGAGCGGGGGGGCCCCGGGGAGCTGTTTTTT. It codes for CASSERGGPGELFF.